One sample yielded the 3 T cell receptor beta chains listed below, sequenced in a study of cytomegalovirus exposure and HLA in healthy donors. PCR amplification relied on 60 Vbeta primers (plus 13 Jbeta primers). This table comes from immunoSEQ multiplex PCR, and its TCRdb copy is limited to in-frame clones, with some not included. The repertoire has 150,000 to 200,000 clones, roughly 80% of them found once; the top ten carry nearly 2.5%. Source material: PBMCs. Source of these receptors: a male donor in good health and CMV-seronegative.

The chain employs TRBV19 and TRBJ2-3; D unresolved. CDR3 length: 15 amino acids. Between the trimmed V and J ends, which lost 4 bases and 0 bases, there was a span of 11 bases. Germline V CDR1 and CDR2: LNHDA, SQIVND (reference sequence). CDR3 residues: CASSNIGRSTDTQYF. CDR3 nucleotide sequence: TGTGCCAGTAGTAACATCGGCAGGAGCACAGATACGCAGTATTTT.

The CDR3 coding sequence is TGTGCCAGCAGTGCCGAGACAGGGAGCCTCTATGGCTACACCTTC. Translation gives CASSAETGSLYGYTF. The chain combines TRBV6-5 with TRBJ1-2; 7 positions match TRBD1. With V trimmed by 5 bases and J by 4 bases, 10 bases remained unmatched. The CDR3 spans 15 residues. Germline CDR1 is MNHEY and CDR2 is SVGAGI.

The CDR3 spells CASSREGAGPYEQYF. The DNA of the CDR3 is TGCGCCAGCAGCCGCGAGGGAGCTGGGCCCTACGAGCAGTACTTC. The gene calls are TRBV5-1 and TRBJ2-7; a weak D match, TRBD2 (5 bases). The V end was cut by 4 bases, the J end by 2 bases, with 16 bases between. The CDR3 sequence is 15 residues long. In germline, CDR1 is SGHRS, CDR2 YFSETQ.